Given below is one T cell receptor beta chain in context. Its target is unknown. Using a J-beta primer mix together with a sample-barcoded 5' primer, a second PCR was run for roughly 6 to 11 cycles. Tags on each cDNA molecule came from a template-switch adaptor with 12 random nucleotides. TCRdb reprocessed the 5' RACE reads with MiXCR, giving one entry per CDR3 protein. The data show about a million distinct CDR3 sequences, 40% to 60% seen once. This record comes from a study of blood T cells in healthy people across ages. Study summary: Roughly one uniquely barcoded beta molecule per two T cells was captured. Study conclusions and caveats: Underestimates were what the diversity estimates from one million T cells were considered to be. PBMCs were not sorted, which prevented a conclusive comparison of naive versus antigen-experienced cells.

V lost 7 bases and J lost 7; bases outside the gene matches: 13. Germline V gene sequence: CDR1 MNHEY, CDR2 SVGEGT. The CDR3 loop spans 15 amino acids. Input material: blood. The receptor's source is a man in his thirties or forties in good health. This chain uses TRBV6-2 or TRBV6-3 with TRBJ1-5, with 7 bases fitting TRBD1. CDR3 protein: CASTNERTGGQPQHF. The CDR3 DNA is TGTGCCAGCACGAATGAACGGACAGGCGGCCAGCCCCAGCATTTT.